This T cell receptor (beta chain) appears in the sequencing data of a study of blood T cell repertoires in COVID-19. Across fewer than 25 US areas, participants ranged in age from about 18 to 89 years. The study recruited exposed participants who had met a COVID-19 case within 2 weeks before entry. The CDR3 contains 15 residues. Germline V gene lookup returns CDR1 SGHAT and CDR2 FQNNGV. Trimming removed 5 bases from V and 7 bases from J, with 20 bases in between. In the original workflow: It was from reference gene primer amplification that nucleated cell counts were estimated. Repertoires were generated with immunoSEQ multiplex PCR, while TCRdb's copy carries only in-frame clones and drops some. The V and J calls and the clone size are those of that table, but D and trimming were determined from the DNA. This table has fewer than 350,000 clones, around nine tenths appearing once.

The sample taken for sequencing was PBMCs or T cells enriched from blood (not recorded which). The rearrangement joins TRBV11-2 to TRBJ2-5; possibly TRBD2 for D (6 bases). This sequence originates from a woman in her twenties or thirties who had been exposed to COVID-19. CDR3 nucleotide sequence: TGTGCCAGCAGCATGCGTGGACTATCAGACGGGACCCAGTACTTC. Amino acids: CASSMRGLSDGTQYF.